The rows below give T cell receptor beta chains drawn from one sample of a study of identical twins. MiXCR was run by TCRdb on the 5' RACE reads, yielding one entry per CDR3 protein. The sample lists around 250,000 distinct CDR3 sequences, approximately 7.1% occurring once. The same sample was also studied in work on T cells expressing NK-cell markers.

Specimen: CD8+ T cells sorted from blood. These receptors all come from a woman aged 18-30 years in good health. Both conserved end residues are part of each CDR3. D genes are given only for firm matches. Clone size is given for some rows only: seen once, a few or many times, or a class if the clone is expanded.

size	D	length	J	V	CDR3	DNA
many	TRBD1	14	TRBJ2-7	TRBV10-3	CAISAGQGAYEQYF	TGTGCCATCAGTGCAGGACAGGGTGCCTACGAGCAGTACTTC
.	.	13	TRBJ2-5	TRBV7-8	CASSTWGEETQYF	TGTGCCAGCAGTACCTGGGGGGAGGAGACCCAGTACTTC
.	.	13	TRBJ2-3	TRBV6-5	CASSYKWTDTQYF	TGTGCCAGCAGTTACAAGTGGACAGATACGCAGTATTTT
.	.	17	TRBJ2-1	TRBV3-1	CASTKEVPWRPGSEQFF	TGTGCCAGCACCAAGGAGGTCCCTTGGAGGCCTGGTAGTGAGCAGTTCTTC
.	.	15	TRBJ2-3	TRBV11-2	CASSPRDGSTDTQYF	TGTGCCAGCAGCCCCCGGGACGGTAGCACAGATACGCAGTATTTT
few	TRBD2	16	TRBJ2-1	TRBV20-1	CSAVRSLTSGYNEQFF	TGCAGTGCCGTCCGATCGTTGACTAGCGGTTACAATGAGCAGTTCTTC
many	TRBD2	14	TRBJ2-1	TRBV6-1	CASSPWTRPNEQFF	TGTGCCAGCAGTCCTTGGACTAGACCCAATGAGCAGTTCTTC
many	TRBD1	16	TRBJ2-3	TRBV7-9	CASSLGRTGSTDTQYF	TGTGCCAGCAGCTTAGGGAGGACAGGTTCCACAGATACGCAGTATTTT
many	TRBD1	13	TRBJ1-2	TRBV10-3	CATATGTDYGYTF	TGTGCCACTGCAACCGGGACAGACTATGGCTACACCTTC
.	.	16	TRBJ2-1	TRBV19	CASSIVRAAPQVGQFF	TGTGCCAGTAGTATAGTACGAGCAGCGCCCCAGGTCGGGCAGTTCTTC
.	.	14	TRBJ2-7	TRBV3-1	CASSQVLGVHEQYF	TGTGCCAGCAGCCAAGTATTAGGGGTGCACGAGCAGTACTTC
few	.	15	TRBJ2-3	TRBV5-1	CASSLEGGSTDTQYF	TGCGCCAGCAGCTTGGAGGGGGGGAGCACAGATACGCAGTATTTT
.	.	15	TRBJ2-7	TRBV4-1	CASSQGAGPSYEQYF	TGCGCCAGCAGCCAAGGTGCAGGACCCTCCTACGAGCAGTACTTC
.	.	13	TRBJ2-1	TRBV7-9	CASSLTNYNEQFF	TGTGCCAGCAGCTTGACTAACTACAATGAGCAGTTCTTC
.	TRBD1	14	TRBJ2-2	TRBV10-2	CASSGTGGTGELFF	TGCGCCAGCAGTGGGACAGGGGGCACCGGGGAGCTGTTTTTT
many	.	15	TRBJ2-1	TRBV12-3/TRBV12-4	CASSAVATSYNEQFF	TGTGCCAGCAGCGCGGTAGCCACCAGCTACAATGAGCAGTTCTTC
.	TRBD2	14	TRBJ2-1	TRBV6-5	CASSWLLAGGEQFF	TGTGCCAGCAGTTGGTTACTAGCGGGTGGTGAGCAGTTCTTC
few	.	15	TRBJ1-1	TRBV5-5	CASSLAGSGIDEAFF	TGTGCCAGCAGCTTGGCCGGCAGTGGGATCGATGAAGCTTTCTTT
.	TRBD2	16	TRBJ2-5	TRBV18	CASSPMTSETMETQYF	TGTGCCAGCTCACCAATGACTAGCGAAACGATGGAGACCCAGTACTTC
few	.	14	TRBJ2-7	TRBV6-2/TRBV6-3	CASRGLGSSYEQYF	TGTGCCAGCAGGGGACTCGGAAGCTCCTACGAGCAGTACTTC
.	.	14	TRBJ2-1	TRBV27	CASSLSGSVPTQFF	TGTGCCAGCAGTTTATCGGGAAGCGTTCCGACGCAGTTCTTC
.	.	15	TRBJ1-1	TRBV30	CAWSVGRGIATEAFF	TGTGCCTGGAGTGTAGGAAGAGGTATCGCGACTGAAGCTTTCTTT
.	.	15	TRBJ1-1	TRBV6-1	CASRGGGPMNTEAFF	TGTGCCAGCAGGGGGGGGGGCCCCATGAACACTGAAGCTTTCTTT
many	.	13	TRBJ2-1	TRBV15	CATAGTTYNEQFF	TGTGCCACCGCCGGGACCACATACAATGAGCAGTTCTTC
.	TRBD2	16	TRBJ2-2	TRBV2	CASSESLAGAGGELFF	TGTGCCAGCAGTGAAAGTCTAGCGGGAGCTGGCGGGGAGCTGTTTTTT
.	TRBD1	17	TRBJ2-7	TRBV12-3/TRBV12-4	CASSLTYQGAAGDEQYF	TGTGCCAGCAGTCTGACGTATCAGGGGGCTGCAGGGGACGAGCAGTACTTC
many	.	15	TRBJ2-1	TRBV4-1	CASSQRRDPRDEQFF	TGCGCCAGCAGCCAAAGGCGGGATCCAAGGGATGAGCAGTTCTTC
.	TRBD2	15	TRBJ2-1	TRBV7-9	CASTGTSGNYNEQFF	TGTGCCAGCACCGGGACTAGCGGGAACTACAATGAGCAGTTCTTC
.	TRBD2	18	TRBJ2-2	TRBV20-1	CSASYGVSGRAGTGELFF	TGCAGTGCTAGTTACGGGGTTAGCGGGAGGGCGGGGACCGGGGAGCTGTTTTTT
.	.	18	TRBJ2-2	TRBV11-2	CASSLRGTAGDNTGELFF	TGTGCCAGCAGCTTACGGGGGACAGCGGGGGATAACACCGGGGAGCTGTTTTTT
many	TRBD1	13	TRBJ2-7	TRBV12-3/TRBV12-4	CASSGQGRGEQYF	TGTGCCAGCAGCGGACAGGGTAGAGGCGAGCAGTACTTC
.	.	15	TRBJ1-1	TRBV5-6	CASSFGFGPHTEAFF	TGTGCCAGCAGCTTCGGGTTTGGGCCGCACACTGAAGCTTTCTTT
few	.	15	TRBJ2-1	TRBV7-2	CASSFRGRWVDEQFF	TGTGCCAGCAGCTTTAGAGGGAGGTGGGTGGATGAGCAGTTCTTC
few	.	14	TRBJ2-6	TRBV21-1	CASSTRAGANVLTF	TGTGCCAGCAGCACGAGGGCTGGGGCCAACGTCCTGACTTTC
many	.	15	TRBJ1-1	TRBV11-2	CASSLARGAGTEAFF	TGTGCCAGCAGCTTAGCCCGGGGGGCCGGCACTGAAGCTTTCTTT
few	TRBD2	15	TRBJ2-7	TRBV20-1	CSARGTSGRSYEQYF	TGCAGTGCTAGAGGGACTAGCGGGAGATCCTACGAGCAGTACTTC
many	.	13	TRBJ1-1	TRBV7-9	CASSPPGHHEAFF	TGTGCCAGCAGCCCCCCTGGACACCACGAAGCTTTCTTT
many	TRBD2	12	TRBJ2-1	TRBV12-3/TRBV12-4	CASSPTGGEQFF	TGTGCCAGCAGTCCCACGGGGGGGGAGCAGTTCTTC
few	TRBD1	14	TRBJ2-5	TRBV15	CATSSQGVGETQYF	TGTGCCACCAGCAGTCAGGGGGTTGGGGAGACCCAGTACTTC
.	.	12	TRBJ2-7	TRBV27	CASKGSPYEQYF	TGTGCCAGCAAGGGGTCCCCCTACGAGCAGTACTTC
few	.	13	TRBJ2-7	TRBV20-1	CSASGDNPYEQYF	TGCAGTGCTAGTGGGGACAACCCCTACGAGCAGTACTTC
few	TRBD2	15	TRBJ2-1	TRBV6-1	CASSTPGLAANEQFF	TGTGCCAGCAGTACGCCGGGACTAGCGGCCAATGAGCAGTTCTTC
many	.	15	TRBJ2-3	TRBV7-9	CASSSRKFPADTQYF	TGTGCCAGCAGCTCCCGCAAATTTCCGGCGGATACGCAGTATTTT
few	.	15	TRBJ2-7	TRBV10-2	CASSDPQGWGYEQYF	TGCGCCAGCAGTGATCCCCAGGGTTGGGGATACGAGCAGTACTTC
.	.	14	TRBJ1-1	TRBV25-1	CASSVQGVNTEAFF	TGTGCCAGCAGTGTGCAGGGTGTAAACACTGAAGCTTTCTTT
many	TRBD2	17	TRBJ2-3	TRBV11-2	CASSGLAVHTSTDTQYF	TGTGCCAGCAGCGGACTAGCGGTCCACACTAGCACAGATACGCAGTATTTT
few	.	14	TRBJ2-3	TRBV13	CASSYLTAADTQYF	TGTGCCAGCAGCTATCTGACAGCCGCAGATACGCAGTATTTT
many	.	17	TRBJ2-7	TRBV3-1	CASSQDSTPGLSYEQYF	TGTGCCAGCAGCCAAGATTCTACCCCGGGGCTCTCCTACGAGCAGTACTTC
few	TRBD2	16	TRBJ2-1	TRBV20-1	CSATARPSGSYNEQFF	TGCAGTGCCACCGCGCGTCCTAGCGGCTCCTACAATGAGCAGTTCTTC
.	.	14	TRBJ2-3	TRBV6-1	CASSEVLGPDTQYF	TGTGCCAGCAGTGAAGTTTTGGGCCCAGATACGCAGTATTTT
few	.	12	TRBJ1-1	TRBV19	CASLTGGTEAFF	TGTGCCAGCCTAACAGGTGGCACTGAAGCTTTCTTT
few	.	13	TRBJ2-6	TRBV29-1	CSVRDGGANVLTF	TGCAGCGTTCGGGATGGAGGGGCCAACGTCCTGACTTTC
.	.	14	TRBJ2-7	TRBV6-2/TRBV6-3	CASSYPQSSYEQYF	TGTGCCAGCAGTTACCCACAGAGCTCCTACGAGCAGTACTTC
many	TRBD2	15	TRBJ2-1	TRBV11-2	CASSRTSGANNEQFF	TGTGCCAGCAGCCGAACTAGCGGGGCCAACAATGAGCAGTTCTTC